This TCR beta chain stems from a study of blood T cell repertoires in COVID-19. For the study at large: PBMCs, B-cell-depleted T cells, or T cells were the source of the cDNA or gDNA that made up the material.

Two negative PCRs, clearance, or symptom resolution were required of recovered Cohort 3 donors. Per the original data handling: Scientists estimated how many nucleated cells there were by amplifying reference gene primers. Data came from immunoSEQ multiplex PCR; TCRdb stores just in-frame clones and leaves some out. V, J and clone size were drawn from that table, and D and trimming were deduced from the DNA. The sample lists fewer than 400,000 clones; more than 85% were seen once. Deletions cut 4 bases from V and 1 base from J, with 11 bases between. CDR1 and CDR2 from the germline V gene are SEHNR and FQNEAQ (reference sequence). CDR3 length equals 15 residues.

This TCR was sampled from a woman under 40 who had recovered from COVID-19. This chain connects TRBV7-9 to TRBJ1-3; no definite D call. The sample was PBMCs or T cells enriched from blood (not recorded which). This CDR3 reads CASSSYGESGNTIYF. The CDR3 coding sequence is TGTGCCAGCAGCTCCTATGGAGAGTCTGGAAACACCATATATTTT.